This T cell receptor (beta chain) stems from a study of beta chain features in type 1 diabetes. Study-wide findings and caveats: Sampled from patients, naive, central memory and Treg TCRB repertoires appeared more similar than those sampled from healthy donors.

Populations obtained by sorting all exceeded 98% purity. There are a few counts of this clone. The antigen is unknown. Investigators reverse transcribed all isolated RNA, so they sequenced expressed TCRB transcripts. Only in-frame clones appear in the TCRdb table, and some are missing; sequencing was by immunoSEQ multiplex PCR. The table lists about 350,000 clones, about 18% of them singletons. The length of the CDR3 is 9 residues. Trimming removed 4 bases at V and 10 bases at J, with 5 bases between. Germline CDR1 and CDR2: SQVTM and ANQGSEA. This TCR came from a woman younger than 35 in good health. Sequencing used naive CD4+ T cells from blood. The chain uses TRBV29-1 and TRBJ2-1; D call uncertain. CDR3 sequence (DNA): TGCAGCGTTGGTACAGAGCAGTTCTTC. Amino acids: CSVGTEQFF.